This is a list of T cell receptor beta chains from one sample in a study of T-cell memory formation after mild COVID-19. TCRdb used MiXCR to reprocess the 5' RACE reads, holding one entry per CDR3 protein. The table shows 400,000 to 550,000 distinct CDR3 sequences, with more than 20% occurring only once. Sequencing was carried out using PBMCs or a T cell subset sorted from them (not recorded which). The receptor set was obtained from an adult woman who had mild COVID-19 (a few samples of this study predate the infection). Cell type and time point are not known. The CDR3 runs from the conserved cysteine through the conserved F or W. The D gene is left open where the match is weak. Expanded clones get a size class; other rows say once, few or many, or leave the size out.

abundance: .; len: 19; v_gene: TRBV7-6; j_gene: TRBJ2-1; d_gene: TRBD2; CDR3aa: CASSLASPLLAGGYNEQFF; CDR3nt: TGTGCCAGCAGCTTAGCGAGCCCACTACTAGCGGGGGGATACAATGAGCAGTTCTTC
abundance: few; len: 16; v_gene: TRBV12-3/TRBV12-4; j_gene: TRBJ2-1; d_gene: TRBD2; CDR3aa: CASSHSGTRINNEQFF; CDR3nt: TGTGCCAGCAGTCACTCCGGGACTAGGATAAACAATGAGCAGTTCTTC
abundance: few; len: 12; v_gene: TRBV24-1; j_gene: TRBJ2-1; d_gene: .; CDR3aa: CATSAFSSEQFF; CDR3nt: TGTGCCACCAGTGCTTTTTCGTCTGAGCAGTTCTTC
abundance: .; len: 17; v_gene: TRBV11-3; j_gene: TRBJ2-5; d_gene: TRBD2; CDR3aa: CASSLERLAGVGGTQYF; CDR3nt: TGTGCCAGCAGCTTAGAGCGACTAGCGGGAGTTGGCGGGACCCAGTACTTC
abundance: .; len: 16; v_gene: TRBV15; j_gene: TRBJ2-1; d_gene: .; CDR3aa: CATSSREWSGRGEQFF; CDR3nt: TGTGCCACCAGCTCTCGAGAGTGGTCAGGGAGAGGTGAGCAGTTCTTC
abundance: .; len: 14; v_gene: TRBV12-3/TRBV12-4; j_gene: TRBJ1-2; d_gene: TRBD1; CDR3aa: CASRRQGRNYGYTF; CDR3nt: TGTGCCAGCCGCCGACAGGGAAGAAACTATGGCTACACCTTC
abundance: .; len: 13; v_gene: TRBV12-3/TRBV12-4; j_gene: TRBJ1-4; d_gene: .; CDR3aa: CASSLGRGEKLFF; CDR3nt: TGTGCCAGCAGTTTAGGCCGGGGGGAAAAACTGTTTTTT
abundance: .; len: 15; v_gene: TRBV9; j_gene: TRBJ2-5; d_gene: .; CDR3aa: CASIEEGGPWETQYF; CDR3nt: TGTGCCAGCATCGAAGAAGGAGGCCCCTGGGAGACCCAGTACTTC
abundance: .; len: 14; v_gene: TRBV24-1; j_gene: TRBJ2-1; d_gene: .; CDR3aa: CATSPSHDYNEQFF; CDR3nt: TGTGCCACCAGTCCTTCGCATGACTACAATGAGCAGTTCTTC
abundance: .; len: 16; v_gene: TRBV14; j_gene: TRBJ2-7; d_gene: TRBD2; CDR3aa: CASSQGILAGLREQYF; CDR3nt: TGTGCCAGCAGCCAAGGAATACTAGCGGGATTGCGCGAGCAGTACTTC
abundance: few; len: 14; v_gene: TRBV20-1; j_gene: TRBJ1-5; d_gene: .; CDR3aa: CSAATVGSNQPQHF; CDR3nt: TGCAGTGCGGCGACAGTGGGAAGCAATCAGCCCCAGCATTTT
abundance: .; len: 17; v_gene: TRBV6-2/TRBV6-3; j_gene: TRBJ2-5; d_gene: TRBD2; CDR3aa: CASSHSRAGGPGETQYF; CDR3nt: TGTGCCAGCAGCCACTCCCGGGCGGGAGGGCCGGGAGAGACCCAGTACTTC
abundance: few; len: 14; v_gene: TRBV7-9; j_gene: TRBJ2-7; d_gene: TRBD2; CDR3aa: CASSALAAPYEQYF; CDR3nt: TGTGCCAGCAGCGCGCTAGCGGCCCCCTACGAGCAGTACTTC
abundance: .; len: 14; v_gene: TRBV18; j_gene: TRBJ1-5; d_gene: .; CDR3aa: CASSKLDSNQPQHF; CDR3nt: TGTGCCAGCTCAAAATTAGATAGCAATCAGCCCCAGCATTTT
abundance: few; len: 16; v_gene: TRBV29-1; j_gene: TRBJ2-3; d_gene: .; CDR3aa: CSTRGQGGLSTDTQYF; CDR3nt: TGCAGCACCAGAGGGCAGGGAGGCCTTAGCACAGATACGCAGTATTTT
abundance: .; len: 14; v_gene: TRBV7-9; j_gene: TRBJ2-1; d_gene: .; CDR3aa: CASSFPNSYNEQFF; CDR3nt: TGTGCCAGCAGCTTCCCGAACTCCTACAATGAGCAGTTCTTC
abundance: .; len: 15; v_gene: TRBV6-5; j_gene: TRBJ1-4; d_gene: .; CDR3aa: CASSYYRTDGEKLFF; CDR3nt: TGTGCCAGCAGTTACTACAGAACCGATGGGGAAAAACTGTTTTTT
abundance: .; len: 14; v_gene: TRBV12-3/TRBV12-4; j_gene: TRBJ2-1; d_gene: TRBD1; CDR3aa: CASSFRDRYNEQFF; CDR3nt: TGTGCCAGCAGTTTCCGGGACAGATACAATGAGCAGTTCTTC
abundance: few; len: 16; v_gene: TRBV15; j_gene: TRBJ2-1; d_gene: TRBD2; CDR3aa: CATSRQTSGRYNEQFF; CDR3nt: TGTGCCACCAGCAGGCAGACTAGCGGGAGGTACAATGAGCAGTTCTTC
abundance: .; len: 15; v_gene: TRBV12-3/TRBV12-4; j_gene: TRBJ1-1; d_gene: TRBD1; CDR3aa: CASSSPQGANTEAFF; CDR3nt: TGTGCCAGCAGTTCACCGCAGGGGGCGAACACTGAAGCTTTCTTT
abundance: .; len: 14; v_gene: TRBV7-9; j_gene: TRBJ1-1; d_gene: TRBD1; CDR3aa: CASSLHTGGFEAFF; CDR3nt: TGTGCCAGCAGCTTACATACAGGGGGCTTTGAAGCTTTCTTT
abundance: few; len: 16; v_gene: TRBV12-3/TRBV12-4; j_gene: TRBJ2-3; d_gene: TRBD1; CDR3aa: CASTHPGRGPGDTQYF; CDR3nt: TGTGCCAGCACCCACCCGGGCAGGGGGCCGGGCGATACGCAGTATTTT
abundance: few; len: 14; v_gene: TRBV5-1; j_gene: TRBJ1-1; d_gene: .; CDR3aa: CASSLRAGSSEAFF; CDR3nt: TGCGCCAGCAGCTTGCGGGCAGGGTCTTCGGAAGCTTTCTTT